These 32 T cell receptor beta chains were all obtained from the same sample, sequenced in a study of T cell repertoires in cytomegalovirus infection. Their recognized antigens are unknown. MiXCR, run by TCRdb on the reads, gives a single entry per CDR3 protein. The sample records around 430,000 distinct CDR3 sequences, about 42% being singletons. Source: cultured PBMCs, taken from culture after CMV antigen stimulation. The receptors here all came from a human donor in good health (CMV status not recorded). Some clones in this sample may be carry-over from other donors' samples.

The V and J genes are TRBV28 and TRBJ2-7; D is unclear. The ends were cut back, 4 bases at V and 9 bases at J, with 13 bases in the middle. Germline CDR1 reads MDHEN; CDR2 reads SYDVKM. The CDR3 extends over 12 amino acids. CDR3 protein: CASSYISVGQYF. The DNA of the CDR3 is TGTGCCAGCAGTTATATCAGCGTTGGGCAGTACTTC.

This clonotype came up many times. The chain couples TRBV7-2 to TRBJ2-1; 16 bases map to TRBD2. The V gene's germline CDR1 is SGHTA and CDR2 FQGNSA. V lost 1 base to trimming and J lost 8 bases; unmatched junction nucleotides: 5. CDR3 length equals 17 residues. In DNA, the CDR3 is TGTGCCAGCAGCTTAGTGGGACTAGCGGGAGGGCCGGATGAGCAGTTCTTC. This codes for CASSLVGLAGGPDEQFF. Together with reference TRBV7-2 and TRBJ2-1, the CDR3 gives the full variable domain: GAGVSQSPSNKVTEKGKDVELRCDPISGHTALYWYRQSLGQGLEFLIYFQGNSAPDKSGLPSDRFSAERTGGSVSTLTIQRTQQEDSAVYLCASSLVGLAGGPDEQFFGPGTRLTVL.

This clonotype was seen only a few times. J is TRBJ1-3 and V is TRBV15, with TRBD1 as a possible D gene (6 bases). The CDR3 spans 13 residues. Germline assignment: CDR1 LNHNV and CDR2 YYDKDF (reference sequence). Trimming left V 11 bases short and J 2 bases short, with 13 bases between. DNA for the CDR3: TGTGCCTCTCAACAGGGCCCTGGAAACACCATATATTTT. It yields the protein CASQQGPGNTIYF.

This chain joins TRBV6-2 or TRBV6-3 and TRBJ2-7; 11 positions agree with TRBD1. The CDR3 has 15 amino acids. Trimming removed 0 bases from V and 2 bases from J; junction bases left unmatched: 0. Germline assignment: CDR1 MNHEY and CDR2 SVGEGT. The DNA of the CDR3 is TGTGCCAGCAGTTACTCGGGACAGGGGGCCTACGAGCAGTACTTC. Its protein product is CASSYSGQGAYEQYF.

The V gene is TRBV11-3, the J gene TRBJ2-1; 7 positions match TRBD2. Losses at the gene ends were 5 bases for V and 0 bases for J; bases not matched to a gene: 7. The CDR3 is 16 amino acids. CDR1 and CDR2 from the germline V gene are SGHNT and YENEEA. The CDR3 region has the DNA TGTGCCAGCAGCGGGAGGGCGGGAAGCTCCTACAATGAGCAGTTCTTC. Protein: CASSGRAGSSYNEQFF.

The J gene is TRBJ1-5, the V gene TRBV6-1, with 7 positions matching TRBD1. The CDR3 contains 14 residues. With 6 bases clipped from V and 11 bases from J, the junction kept 13 bases outside the gene matches. Germline CDR1 is MNHNS and CDR2 is SASEGT. The CDR3 region has the DNA TGTGCCAGCAGGCAGGACAGGCCCCGGGGGGCCCAGCATTTT. Encoded protein: CASRQDRPRGAQHF.

The V gene is TRBV7-2, the J gene TRBJ1-2; D not certain. CDR3 length: 12 residues. The germline V gene has CDR1 SGHTA and CDR2 FQGNSA. The V end was cut by 0 bases, the J end by 7 bases, with 6 bases between. The CDR3 reads CASSLAGFGYTF. DNA for the CDR3: TGTGCCAGCAGCTTAGCCGGGTTTGGCTACACCTTC.

The chain joins TRBV7-2 to TRBJ2-3, with TRBD2 identical over 9 bases. Germline CDR1 and CDR2: SGHTA and FQGNSA. The CDR3 contains 16 residues. J gave up 4 bases and V 3 bases, and 8 bases lay outside the gene matches. The DNA of the CDR3 is TGTGCCAGCAGCTTCCGAGCGGGAGGAGGGGCAGATACGCAGTATTTT. The encoded protein is CASSFRAGGGADTQYF.

This clonotype was seen repeatedly, ten times or more. The V call is TRBV7-8, the J call TRBJ1-1; the D is unclear. V lost 6 bases and J lost 0, with 17 bases in between. The CDR3 has 16 amino acids. Per germline, CDR1 SGHVS and CDR2 FQNEAQ. Written as DNA, the CDR3 is TGTGCCAGCAGGGCCTATCTCCTAGGGATGAACACTGAAGCTTTCTTT. Translated, it gives CASRAYLLGMNTEAFF.

Only a few counts were recorded for this clonotype. The chain carries TRBV24-1 and TRBJ2-1, with 14 bases that match TRBD2. The CDR3 covers 17 residues. V lost 4 bases and J lost 7; bases outside the gene matches: 8. Germline V gives CDR1 KGHDR, CDR2 SFDVKD. The CDR3: CATSDPTTSGGVNEQFF. The CDR3, as DNA: TGTGCCACCAGTGACCCCACGACTAGCGGGGGGGTGAATGAGCAGTTCTTC.

The V and J genes are TRBV7-2 and TRBJ2-7, with TRBD1 identical over 10 bases. V dropped 1 base and J dropped 6; count of bases not matched to a gene: 3. The CDR3 covers 14 residues. Germline V lookup: CDR1 SGHTA, CDR2 FQGNSA. The CDR3, as DNA: TGTGCCAGCAGCTTAGAGGGGACAGGGGTCGAGCAGTACTTC. Protein product: CASSLEGTGVEQYF. The full variable domain, its missing parts supplied by reference TRBV7-2 and TRBJ2-7, is GAGVSQSPSNKVTEKGKDVELRCDPISGHTALYWYRQSLGQGLEFLIYFQGNSAPDKSGLPSDRFSAERTGGSVSTLTIQRTQQEDSAVYLCASSLEGTGVEQYFGPGTRLTVT.

The rearrangement links TRBV9 to TRBJ2-7; D uncertain. The CDR3 loop spans 14 amino acids. Trimming took 3 bases from V and 3 from J, leaving 13 bases between them. Per the germline V gene, CDR1 is SGDLS and CDR2 is YYNGEE. Here the CDR3 reads CASSEGRDIYEQYF. The CDR3 DNA follows: TGTGCCAGCAGCGAGGGCCGCGATATCTACGAGCAGTACTTC.

The chain has TRBV20-1 and TRBJ2-7, with a possible D match to TRBD1 (6 bases). Germline assignment: CDR1 DFQATT and CDR2 SNEGSKA (reference sequence). CDR3 length: 15 residues. The V gene lost 5 bases and the J gene lost 2 bases, with 19 bases spanning the gap. The CDR3 coding sequence is TGCAGTGCTGGCCCTATTACAGGGTTTACCTACGAGCAGTACTTC. It codes for CSAGPITGFTYEQYF.

The count of this clonotype is one. It may be a read error: a sequence one base away is much more abundant. The rearrangement links TRBV7-2 to TRBJ2-7; possibly TRBD1 or TRBD2 for D (5 bases each). The CDR3 has 15 amino acids. Germline-derived CDR1 and CDR2 are SGHTA and FQGNSA. CDR3 in amino acids: CASSLVVGPSYEQCF. DNA for the CDR3: TGTGCCAGCAGCTTAGTCGTGGGACCCTCCTACGAGCAGTGCTTC.

The DNA for the CDR3 is TGTGCCAGCAGCTTATGGGCAGGGGGTCCTACTGAAGCTTTCTTT. Encoded protein: CASSLWAGGPTEAFF. The chain joins TRBV7-2 to TRBJ1-1; TRBD1 aligns across 7 bases. Germline lookup yields CDR1 SGHTA and CDR2 FQGNSA. J gave up 5 bases and V 2 bases, and 8 bases lay outside the gene matches. The CDR3 is made up of 15 amino acids.

This chain joins TRBV7-2 and TRBJ2-1; 8 nucleotides align to TRBD2. V dropped 6 bases and J dropped 2; count of bases not matched to a gene: 6. Per the germline V gene, CDR1 is SGHTA and CDR2 is FQGNSA. The CDR3 has 15 residues. The CDR3 region is CASRNRGGTYNEQFF. The CDR3 DNA is TGTGCCAGCAGGAACCGCGGGGGGACCTACAATGAGCAGTTCTTC.

V usage is TRBV7-9 and J usage is TRBJ2-5; D is perhaps TRBD2 (5 bases). Germline CDR1 and CDR2: SEHNR and FQNEAQ (reference sequence). The CDR3 has 14 amino acids. Trimming removed 5 bases from V and 3 bases from J, with 13 bases in between. The CDR3 nucleotides are TGTGCCAGCAGCCCTATGGACGGGGAAGAGACCCAGTACTTC. It translates to CASSPMDGEETQYF.

This clonotype came up a few times. This rearrangement joins TRBV2 to TRBJ1-1; no clear D. This CDR3 region has 15 residues. V gave up 8 bases and J gave up 1 base, with 17 bases separating them. Per the germline V gene, CDR1 is SNHLY and CDR2 is FYNNEI. The DNA for the CDR3 is TGTGCCAGCCCTAAAACACCCCTCAGGAACACTGAAGCTTTCTTT. Its protein product is CASPKTPLRNTEAFF.

On this clonotype: No conserved phenylalanine or tryptophan ends this CDR3, so it is likely a read error. V is TRBV7-8 and J is TRBJ2-5; D is perhaps TRBD1 or TRBD2 (5 bases each). Germline-derived CDR1 and CDR2 are SGHVS and FQNEAQ. This CDR3 spans 17 amino acids. V lost 5 bases to trimming and J lost 0 bases, with 19 bases between them. The chain's CDR3 is CASSPQRGAKYQETQYS. The CDR3 nucleotides are TGTGCCAGCAGCCCACAAAGAGGGGCGAAGTACCAAGAGACCCAGTACTCC.

The rearrangement joins TRBV5-6 to TRBJ2-1; D is undetermined. The V gene's germline CDR1 is SGHDT and CDR2 YYEEEE. The CDR3 length is 13 residues. V shed 1 base and J shed 6 bases, with 8 bases lying between them. CDR3 region: CASSLTTSNEQFF. The CDR3 DNA reads TGTGCCAGCAGCTTGACTACCTCCAATGAGCAGTTCTTC.

A few counts support this clonotype. CDR3 nucleotide sequence: TGTGCCAGCAGTTACCCGCCCCTTGTTCGGCGGGAGGGCCGGAATGAGCAGTTCTTC. Translated, it gives CASSYPPLVRREGRNEQFF. The V call is TRBV6-2 or TRBV6-3, the J call TRBJ2-1, with 9 bases aligning to TRBD2. CDR1 MNHEY and CDR2 SVGEGT come from the germline V gene. This CDR3 contains 19 residues. Unmatched junction bases numbered 18, after V lost 2 bases and J lost 7 bases.

Here the CDR3 DNA reads TGTGCCGCTACAGGGGGTCGGGCCCAGCATTTT. Translation: CAATGGRAQHF. The rearrangement joins TRBV6-1 to TRBJ1-5, with TRBD1 matching over 8 bases. This CDR3 has 11 residues. Germline CDR1 MNHNS, CDR2 SASEGT. Trimming cost V 11 bases and J 11 bases; bases outside gene matches: 8.

Ten or more counts support this clonotype. The chain couples TRBV7-2 to TRBJ2-3; 9 positions match TRBD2. Trimming removed 3 bases from V and 2 bases from J; junction bases left unmatched: 3. Per germline, CDR1 SGHTA and CDR2 FQGNSA. The CDR3 is 15 residues long. CDR3 residues: CASSFTSGSTDTQYF. CDR3 in DNA: TGTGCCAGCAGCTTCACTAGCGGGTCCACAGATACGCAGTATTTT. Complete variable domain (other parts from reference TRBV7-2 and TRBJ2-3): GAGVSQSPSNKVTEKGKDVELRCDPISGHTALYWYRQSLGQGLEFLIYFQGNSAPDKSGLPSDRFSAERTGGSVSTLTIQRTQQEDSAVYLCASSFTSGSTDTQYFGPGTRLTVL.

This clonotype came up a few times. This chain joins TRBV7-8 and TRBJ2-7; no clear D gene. Trimming removed 1 base at V and 4 bases at J, with 11 bases between. Germline lookup yields CDR1 SGHVS and CDR2 FQNEAQ. This CDR3 spans 14 amino acids. The CDR3 nucleotides read TGTGCCAGCAGCTTAGAGGTCGCGGATTACGAGCAGTACTTC. Residues: CASSLEVADYEQYF.

This clonotype was recorded only once. The genes are TRBV6-8 and TRBJ2-7, with D possibly matching TRBD1 (5 bases). V gave up 5 bases and J gave up 2 bases, with 13 bases separating them. Germline V gene lookup returns CDR1 MNHGY and CDR2 SAAAGT. CDR3 length: 14 residues. The CDR3 protein is CASSRQTHAYEQYF. CDR3 nucleotides: TGTGCCAGCAGTCGACAGACCCACGCCTACGAGCAGTACTTC.

Only a few counts were recorded for this clonotype. J is TRBJ1-6 and V is TRBV12-3 or TRBV12-4, with D uncertain. This CDR3 has 15 residues. The V end lost 2 bases, the J end lost 7 bases, and 12 bases lay between the germline ends. The CDR3 sequence is CASSLNVHVNSPLHF. The CDR3 DNA follows: TGTGCCAGCAGTTTAAATGTGCACGTGAATTCACCCCTCCACTTT.

The count of this clonotype is one. The genes are TRBV28 and TRBJ2-4; D tentatively fits TRBD1 or TRBD2 (5 bases each). V was trimmed by 7 bases and J by 3 bases, leaving 13 bases between them. Germline CDR1 and CDR2: MDHEN and SYDVKM. This CDR3 contains 14 residues. The CDR3 reads CASTSRGGKNIQYF. The CDR3 DNA follows: TGTGCCAGCACCTCGAGGGGTGGCAAAAACATTCAGTACTTC.

The J gene is TRBJ2-1, the V gene TRBV11-3; perhaps D is TRBD1 or TRBD2 (5 bases each). Germline V CDR1 and CDR2: SGHNT, YENEEA. This CDR3 has 14 amino acids. Between the trimmed V and J ends, which lost 1 base and 8 bases, there was a span of 12 bases. This CDR3 reads CASSLAGARDEQFF. CDR3 in DNA: TGTGCCAGCAGCTTAGCCGGGGCGCGGGATGAGCAGTTCTTC.

This clonotype was counted between two and nine times. DNA of the CDR3: TGTGCCAGCAGCTCGAGGATTGGGGGTGAGCAGTTCTTC. Translated, it gives CASSSRIGGEQFF. The genes are TRBV7-6 and TRBJ2-1; D could derive from TRBD1 or TRBD2 (5 bases each). Germline V gene sequence: CDR1 SGHVS, CDR2 FNYEAQ. Trimming left V 4 bases short and J 9 bases short, with 13 bases between. There are 13 residues in the CDR3.

In its sample, this clonotype was seen a few times. V usage is TRBV7-2 and J usage is TRBJ2-7; D is uncertain. The CDR3 is made up of 13 amino acids. The V gene lost 4 bases and the J gene lost 4 bases, with 11 bases spanning the gap. In germline, CDR1 is SGHTA, CDR2 FQGNSA. The CDR3 bases are TGTGCCAGCAGCTCTTTCGTGGGATACGAGCAGTACTTC. This gives the protein CASSSFVGYEQYF.

On this clonotype: One end of the junction varies from germline; a read error may be responsible. The chain is built from TRBV7-9 and TRBJ2-1, with 9 nucleotides matching TRBD2. The CDR3 length is 11 residues. CDR1 and CDR2 from the germline V gene are SEHNR and FQNEAQ (reference sequence). DNA of the CDR3: TGTGCCAGCAGCCTTAGCGGGAGCGCCGTCTTC. Protein sequence: CASSLSGSAVF.

In DNA, the CDR3 is TGTGCCAGTAGTATATTCGGAATACCCGCTCCGTTGGGTTTGGGGTATGGCTACACCTTC. It codes for CASSIFGIPAPLGLGYGYTF. The gene calls are TRBV19 and TRBJ1-2, with unresolved D. Deletions cut 2 bases from V and 5 bases from J, with 30 bases between. There are 20 residues in the CDR3. CDR1 and CDR2 (germline): LNHDA, SQIVND (reference sequence).